This TCR beta chain originates from a study of blood T cell repertoires in COVID-19. This table comes from immunoSEQ multiplex PCR, and its TCRdb copy is limited to in-frame clones, with some not included. The sample lists about 420,000 clones, 70% to 90% occurring once. Germline CDR1 is DFQATT and CDR2 is SNEGSKA (reference sequence). Losses at the gene ends were 3 bases for V and 2 bases for J; bases not matched to a gene: 8. This CDR3 has 15 residues. The gene calls are TRBV20-1 and TRBJ2-7; 9 bases line up with TRBD1. This clonotype was obtained from a man aged 18 to 29 with COVID-19, enrolled during active disease. Specimen: peripheral blood. The CDR3 bases are TGCAGTGCTAGTTTTATCGGGACAGGGACCTACGAGCAGTACTTC. Translating gives CSASFIGTGTYEQYF.